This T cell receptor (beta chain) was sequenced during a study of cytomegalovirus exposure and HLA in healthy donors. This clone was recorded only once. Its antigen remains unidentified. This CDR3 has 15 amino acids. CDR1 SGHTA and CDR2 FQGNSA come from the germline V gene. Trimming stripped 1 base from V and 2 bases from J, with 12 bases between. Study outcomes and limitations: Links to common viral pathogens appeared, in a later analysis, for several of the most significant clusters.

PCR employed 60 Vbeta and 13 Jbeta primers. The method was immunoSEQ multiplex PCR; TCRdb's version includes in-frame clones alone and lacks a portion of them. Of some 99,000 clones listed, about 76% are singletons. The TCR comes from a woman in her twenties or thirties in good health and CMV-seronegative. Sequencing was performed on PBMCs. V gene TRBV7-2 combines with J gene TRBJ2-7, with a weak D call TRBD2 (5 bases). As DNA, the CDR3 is TGTGCCAGCAGCTTAGTTACGGGGAGTCCCTACGAGCAGTACTTC. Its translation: CASSLVTGSPYEQYF.